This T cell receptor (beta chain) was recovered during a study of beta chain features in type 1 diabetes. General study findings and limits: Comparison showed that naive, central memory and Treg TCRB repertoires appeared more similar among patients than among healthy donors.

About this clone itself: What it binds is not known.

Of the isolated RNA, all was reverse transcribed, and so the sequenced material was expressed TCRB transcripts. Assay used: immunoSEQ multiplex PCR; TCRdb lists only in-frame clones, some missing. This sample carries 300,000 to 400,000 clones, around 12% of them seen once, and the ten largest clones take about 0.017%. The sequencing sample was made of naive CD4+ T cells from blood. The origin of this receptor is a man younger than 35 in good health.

The CDR3 DNA sequence: TGTGCCAGCAGTTCACGGACCTCGGCAGGGCAATACGAGCAGTACTTC. Amino acids: CASSSRTSAGQYEQYF. The chain joins TRBV2 to TRBJ2-7; possibly TRBD1 for D (5 bases). The ends were cut back, 5 bases at V and 4 bases at J, with 21 bases in the middle. CDR3 length equals 16 residues. Germline CDR1 reads SNHLY; CDR2 reads FYNNEI.